The sequence of this T cell receptor beta chain was determined in a study of blood T cell repertoires in COVID-19. With 7 bases removed from V and 4 bases from J, the gap between germline ends came to 13 bases. Germline loops: CDR1 SQVTM, CDR2 ANQGSEA. CDR3 size: 12 residues. Produced via immunoSEQ multiplex PCR; TCRdb's table is partial and in-frame only. The sample holds roughly 250,000 clones; roughly 80% are singletons and the top ten take 15% to 17%. Sample: peripheral blood. The chain combines TRBV29-1 with TRBJ1-2; TRBD1 might be the D (5 bases). The sequence came from a person aged 70 to 80 with COVID-19, enrolled during active disease. The CDR3 spells CSGGGGSYGYTF. The CDR3 DNA reads TGCAGCGGCGGGGGAGGATCCTATGGCTACACCTTC.